This T cell receptor (beta chain) was documented in a study of brain T cells in children with intractable seizures. The time point denotes: blood from clinic visit 5 months post-surgery; TSC patient then seizure free. The sequenced cases were selected for having the highest brain T cell transcript signatures. Trimming took off 3 bases at V and 5 bases at J, with 7 bases between the two ends. The CDR3 covers 13 residues. Germline values: CDR1 ENHRY, CDR2 SYGVKD. Generated by immunoSEQ multiplex PCR, the TCRdb table keeps only in-frame clones and is missing some. The table has 300,000 to 400,000 clones, over 90% seen once.

This sequence was found in a boy younger than two with tuberous sclerosis and intractable seizures. The chain combines TRBV10-3 with TRBJ1-4, with D maybe TRBD1 (6 bases). The starting material was peripheral blood, obtained 5 to 6 months after surgery. The CDR3 DNA follows: TGTGCCATCAGTGACAGGGGCAATGAAAAACTGTTTTTT. Translated, it gives CAISDRGNEKLFF.